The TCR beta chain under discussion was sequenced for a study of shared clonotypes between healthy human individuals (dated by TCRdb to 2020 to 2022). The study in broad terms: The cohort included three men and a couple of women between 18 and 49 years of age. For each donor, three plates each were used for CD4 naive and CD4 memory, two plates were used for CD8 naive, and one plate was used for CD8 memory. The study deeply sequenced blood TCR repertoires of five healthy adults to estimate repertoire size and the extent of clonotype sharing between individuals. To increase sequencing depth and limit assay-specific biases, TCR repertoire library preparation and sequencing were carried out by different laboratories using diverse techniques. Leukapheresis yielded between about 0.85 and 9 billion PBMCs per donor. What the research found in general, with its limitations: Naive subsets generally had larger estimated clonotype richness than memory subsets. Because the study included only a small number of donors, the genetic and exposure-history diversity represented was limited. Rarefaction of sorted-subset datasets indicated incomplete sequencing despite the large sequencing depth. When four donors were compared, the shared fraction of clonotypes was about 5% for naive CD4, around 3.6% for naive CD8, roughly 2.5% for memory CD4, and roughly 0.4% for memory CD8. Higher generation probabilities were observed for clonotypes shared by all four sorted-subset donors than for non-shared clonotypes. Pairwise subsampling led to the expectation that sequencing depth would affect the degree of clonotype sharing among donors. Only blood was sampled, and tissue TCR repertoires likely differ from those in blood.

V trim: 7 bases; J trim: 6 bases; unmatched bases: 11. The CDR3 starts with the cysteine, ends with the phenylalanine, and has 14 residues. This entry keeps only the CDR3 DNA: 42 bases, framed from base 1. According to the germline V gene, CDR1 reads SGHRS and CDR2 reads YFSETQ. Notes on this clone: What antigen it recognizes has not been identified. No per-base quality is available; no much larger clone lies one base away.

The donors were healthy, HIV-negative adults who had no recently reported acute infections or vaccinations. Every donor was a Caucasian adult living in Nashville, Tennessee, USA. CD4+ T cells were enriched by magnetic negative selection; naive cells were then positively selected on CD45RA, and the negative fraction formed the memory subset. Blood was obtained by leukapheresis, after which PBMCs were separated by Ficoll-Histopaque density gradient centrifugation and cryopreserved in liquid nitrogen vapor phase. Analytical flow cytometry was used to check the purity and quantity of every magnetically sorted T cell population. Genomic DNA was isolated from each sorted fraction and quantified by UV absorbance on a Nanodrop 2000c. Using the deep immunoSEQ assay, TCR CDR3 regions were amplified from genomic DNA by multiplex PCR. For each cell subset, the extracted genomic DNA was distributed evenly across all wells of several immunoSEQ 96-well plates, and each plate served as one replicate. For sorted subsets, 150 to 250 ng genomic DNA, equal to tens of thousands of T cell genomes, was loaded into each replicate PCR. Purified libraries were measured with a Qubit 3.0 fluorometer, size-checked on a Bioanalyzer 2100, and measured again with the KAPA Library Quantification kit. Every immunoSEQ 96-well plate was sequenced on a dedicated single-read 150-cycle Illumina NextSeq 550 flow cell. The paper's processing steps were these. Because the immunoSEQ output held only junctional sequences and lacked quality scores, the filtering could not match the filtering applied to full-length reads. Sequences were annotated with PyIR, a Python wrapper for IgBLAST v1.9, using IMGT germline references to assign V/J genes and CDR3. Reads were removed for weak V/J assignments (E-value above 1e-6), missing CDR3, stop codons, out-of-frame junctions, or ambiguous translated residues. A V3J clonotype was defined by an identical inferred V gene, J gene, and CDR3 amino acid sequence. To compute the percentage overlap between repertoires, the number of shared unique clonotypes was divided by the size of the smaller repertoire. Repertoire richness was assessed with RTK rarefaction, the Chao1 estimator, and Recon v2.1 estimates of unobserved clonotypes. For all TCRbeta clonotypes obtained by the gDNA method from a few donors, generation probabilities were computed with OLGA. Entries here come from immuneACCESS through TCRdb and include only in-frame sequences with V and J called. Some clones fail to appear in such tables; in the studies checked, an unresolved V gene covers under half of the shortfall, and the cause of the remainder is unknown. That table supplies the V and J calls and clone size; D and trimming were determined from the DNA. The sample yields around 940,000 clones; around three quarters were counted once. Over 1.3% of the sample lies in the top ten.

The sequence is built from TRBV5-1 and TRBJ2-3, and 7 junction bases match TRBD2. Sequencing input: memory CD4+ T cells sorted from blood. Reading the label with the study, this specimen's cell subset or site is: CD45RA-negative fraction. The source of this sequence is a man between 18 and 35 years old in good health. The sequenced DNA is TGCGCCAGCGGGCTCGGCGGGAGTCCGGATACGCAGTATTTT. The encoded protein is CASGLGGSPDTQYF.